This T cell receptor beta chain stems from a study of T cells in Graves' hyperthyroidism and ophthalmopathy. The overall study: Pretreatment peripheral blood was obtained at initial diagnosis.

Authors of the study amplified TCR beta CDR3 regions from RNA transcripts. The HTBI primer set served for first-round RT-PCR of the TCR CDR3. TCRdb processed the multiplex PCR reads anew with MiXCR; each CDR3 protein has one entry. This sample has fewer than 700,000 distinct CDR3 sequences, with under 20% found just once. Trimming took off 6 bases at V and 4 bases at J, with 12 bases between the two ends. The germline V gene encodes CDR1 LNHDA and CDR2 SQIVND (reference sequence). The CDR3 is 13 amino acids. This clonotype was picked up a small number of times. What it binds is unknown. Whole-study findings and limits: Most clonotypes that expanded in the thyroid above 0.001 also showed up in blood.

PBMCs were sourced from roughly 9.3 ml fresh peripheral blood. The clonotype originates from a woman between 18 and 30 years old with Graves' ophthalmopathy. V gene TRBV19 combines with J gene TRBJ1-1; weak D call: TRBD1 (6 bases). The sequenced material came from blood. This CDR3 is CASRDSASTEAFF. CDR3 nucleotides: TGTGCCAGTAGGGACAGTGCTAGCACTGAAGCTTTCTTT.